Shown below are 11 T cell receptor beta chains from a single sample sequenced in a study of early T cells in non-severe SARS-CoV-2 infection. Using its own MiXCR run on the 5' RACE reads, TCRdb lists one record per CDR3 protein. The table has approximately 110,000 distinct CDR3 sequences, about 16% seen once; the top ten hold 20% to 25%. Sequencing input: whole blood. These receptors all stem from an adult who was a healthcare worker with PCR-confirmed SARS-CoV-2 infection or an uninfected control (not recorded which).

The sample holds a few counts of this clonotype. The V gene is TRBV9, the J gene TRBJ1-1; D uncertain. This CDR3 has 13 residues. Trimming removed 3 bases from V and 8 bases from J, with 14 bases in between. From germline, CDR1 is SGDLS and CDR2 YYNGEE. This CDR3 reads CASSGPQSREAFF. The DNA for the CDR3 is TGTGCCAGCAGCGGACCCCAGTCCCGGGAAGCTTTCTTT. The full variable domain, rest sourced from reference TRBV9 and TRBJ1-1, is DSGVTQTPKHLITATGQRVTLRCSPRSGDLSVYWYQQSLDQGLQFLIQYYNGEERAKGNILERFSAQQFPDLHSELNLSSLELGDSALYFCASSGPQSREAFFGQGTRLTVV.

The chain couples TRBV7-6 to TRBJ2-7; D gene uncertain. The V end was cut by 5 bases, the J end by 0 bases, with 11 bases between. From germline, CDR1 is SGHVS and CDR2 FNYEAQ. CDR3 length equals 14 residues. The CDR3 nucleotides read TGTGCCAGCAGCCTAGACCCCGGCTCCTACGAGCAGTACTTC. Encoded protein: CASSLDPGSYEQYF.

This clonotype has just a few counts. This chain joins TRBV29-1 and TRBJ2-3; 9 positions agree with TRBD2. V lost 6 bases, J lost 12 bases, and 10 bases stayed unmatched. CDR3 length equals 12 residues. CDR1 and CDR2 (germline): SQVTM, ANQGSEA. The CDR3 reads CSVASWTSVQYF. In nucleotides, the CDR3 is TGCAGCGTCGCCTCATGGACTAGCGTTCAGTATTTT.

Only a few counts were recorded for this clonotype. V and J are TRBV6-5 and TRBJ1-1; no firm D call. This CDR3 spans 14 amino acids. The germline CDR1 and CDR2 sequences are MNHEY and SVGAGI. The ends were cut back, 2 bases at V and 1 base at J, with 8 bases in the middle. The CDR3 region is CASSYASGNTEAFF. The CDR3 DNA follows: TGTGCCAGCAGTTACGCCAGTGGGAACACTGAAGCTTTCTTT.

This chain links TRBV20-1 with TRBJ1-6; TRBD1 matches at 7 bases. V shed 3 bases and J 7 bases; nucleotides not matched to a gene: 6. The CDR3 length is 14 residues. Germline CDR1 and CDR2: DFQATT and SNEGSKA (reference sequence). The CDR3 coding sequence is TGCAGTGCTAGTCCCGGGACAGTCAATTCACCCCTCCACTTT. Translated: CSASPGTVNSPLHF.

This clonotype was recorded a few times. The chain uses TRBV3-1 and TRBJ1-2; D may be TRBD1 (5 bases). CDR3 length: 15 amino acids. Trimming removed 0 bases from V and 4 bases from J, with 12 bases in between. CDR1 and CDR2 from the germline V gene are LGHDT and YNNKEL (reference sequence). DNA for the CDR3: TGTGCCAGCAGCCAAGATCGGGTTGGGGGCTATGGCTACACCTTC. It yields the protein CASSQDRVGGYGYTF.

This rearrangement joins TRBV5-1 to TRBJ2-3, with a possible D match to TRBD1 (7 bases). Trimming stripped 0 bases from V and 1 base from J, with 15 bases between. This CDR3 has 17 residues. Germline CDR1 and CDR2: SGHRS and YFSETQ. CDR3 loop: CASSLVQGGSRTDTQYF. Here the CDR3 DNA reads TGCGCCAGCAGCTTGGTGCAGGGGGGATCCCGCACAGATACGCAGTATTTT.

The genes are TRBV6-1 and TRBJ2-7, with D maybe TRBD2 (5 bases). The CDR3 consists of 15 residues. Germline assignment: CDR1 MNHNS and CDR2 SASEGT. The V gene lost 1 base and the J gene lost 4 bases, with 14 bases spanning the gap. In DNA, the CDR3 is TGTGCCAGCAGTGAAGGGGTAGCGTTCTGGTACGAGCAGTACTTC. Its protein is CASSEGVAFWYEQYF.

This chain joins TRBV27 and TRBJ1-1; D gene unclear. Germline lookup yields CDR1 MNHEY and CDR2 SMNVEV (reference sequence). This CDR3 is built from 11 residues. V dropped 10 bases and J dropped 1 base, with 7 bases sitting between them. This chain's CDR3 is CATWGNTEAFF. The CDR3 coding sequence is TGTGCCACCTGGGGGAACACTGAAGCTTTCTTT.

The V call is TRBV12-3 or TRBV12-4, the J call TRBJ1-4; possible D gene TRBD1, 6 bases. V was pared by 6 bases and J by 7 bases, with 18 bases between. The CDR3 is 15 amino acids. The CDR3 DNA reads TGTGCCAGCAGGGCCCCAGGGGAGGTCGGTGAAAAACTGTTTTTT. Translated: CASRAPGEVGEKLFF.

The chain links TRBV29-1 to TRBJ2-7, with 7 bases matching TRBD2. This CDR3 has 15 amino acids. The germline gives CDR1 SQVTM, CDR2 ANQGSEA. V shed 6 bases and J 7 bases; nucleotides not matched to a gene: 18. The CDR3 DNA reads TGCAGCGTCGCTGGGGCTTCCAGCGGGACGAGGGAGCAGTACTTC. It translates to CSVAGASSGTREQYF.